The 8 T cell receptor beta chains below all came from one sample that was sequenced in a study of T cell changes during pregnancy in multiple sclerosis (dated by TCRdb to about 2019). To prepare the library, the immunoSEQ multiplex PCR assay was applied. As stored in TCRdb, this immuneACCESS dataset retains in-frame rearrangements with V and J assigned. A fraction of the clones does not appear; measured against another copy, unresolved V genes explain less than half of the discrepancy, and the remainder lacks a known reason. The sample table holds tens of thousands of clones, of which over 85% were seen once. The ten largest clones add up to approximately 2.5% of the sample. The sample here was CD8+ T cells from peripheral blood mononuclear cells, taken in the third trimester of pregnancy. All receptors come from a female donor with multiple sclerosis, enrolled in a pregnancy study.

This chain connects TRBV15 to TRBJ1-5; a possible D gene is TRBD1 (6 bases). This CDR3 is built from 13 residues. V lost 2 bases, J lost 16 bases, and 18 bases lay in between. Germline V CDR1 and CDR2: LNHNV, YYDKDF (reference sequence). CDR3 amino acids: CATSRIRDTECHF. The CDR3 DNA follows: TGTGCCACCAGCAGAATCCGGGACACGGAGTGTCATTTT.

This chain uses TRBV15 with TRBJ2-3; 7 bases fit TRBD1. J gave up 0 bases and V 3 bases, and 3 bases lay outside the gene matches. Germline V gives CDR1 LNHNV, CDR2 YYDKDF (reference sequence). The CDR3 sequence is 15 residues long. CDR3 in DNA: TGTGCCACCAGCAGGAGGGACAGAAGCACAGATACGCAGTATTTT. This sequence encodes CATSRRDRSTDTQYF.

This clone was recorded once. The chain is built from TRBV4-2 and TRBJ1-2, with D perhaps TRBD1 (5 bases). V was trimmed by 3 bases and J by 0 bases, leaving 11 bases between them. This CDR3 region has 15 residues. The germline V gene encodes CDR1 LGHNA and CDR2 YNFKEQ. The CDR3 is CASSQSGGANYGYTF. The CDR3 DNA reads as TGTGCCAGCAGCCAGTCCGGGGGAGCTAACTATGGCTACACCTTC.

This chain connects TRBV19 to TRBJ1-1, with a weak D call TRBD1 (6 bases). Deletions cut 1 base from V and 6 bases from J, with 9 bases between. Germline values: CDR1 LNHDA, CDR2 SQIVND (reference sequence). CDR3 length equals 13 residues. DNA for the CDR3: TGTGCCAGTAGTATAGGACAGGCATCTGAAGCTTTCTTT. Protein: CASSIGQASEAFF.

The rearrangement joins TRBV9 to TRBJ2-1, with D possibly being TRBD2 (6 bases). Trimming removed 0 bases at V and 1 base at J, with 11 bases between. Germline V gene sequence: CDR1 SGDLS, CDR2 YYNGEE. The CDR3 length is 16 residues. For the CDR3, the DNA is TGTGCCAGCAGCGTAGTGGTCGCGGGATCCTACAATGAGCAGTTCTTC. This gives the protein CASSVVVAGSYNEQFF.

CDR3 nucleotide sequence: TGTGTGGTTTGTGTGAGGGACACTGAAGCTTTCTTT. It translates to CVVCVRDTEAFF. V usage is TRBV6-1 and J usage is TRBJ1-1; no reliable D call. This CDR3 contains 12 residues. Germline CDR1 MNHNS, CDR2 SASEGT.

This chain links TRBV6-5 with TRBJ2-5; maybe TRBD1 (6 bases). The CDR3 runs to 14 residues. The V end was cut by 5 bases, the J end by 0 bases, with 10 bases between. CDR1 MNHEY and CDR2 SVGAGI come from the germline V gene. In DNA form, the CDR3 reads TGTGCCAGCAGTGAATCAGGGGACCAAGAGACCCAGTACTTC. Its translation is CASSESGDQETQYF.

V usage is TRBV7-9 and J usage is TRBJ2-3; 7 bases are a match to TRBD1. The CDR3 totals 14 residues. Germline V gene data show CDR1 as SEHNR and CDR2 as FQNEAQ (reference sequence). J was trimmed by 5 bases and V by 5 bases; bases with no gene match: 7. This CDR3 is CASSPDRVQDTQYF. The CDR3 DNA is TGTGCCAGCAGCCCAGACAGGGTCCAAGATACGCAGTATTTT.